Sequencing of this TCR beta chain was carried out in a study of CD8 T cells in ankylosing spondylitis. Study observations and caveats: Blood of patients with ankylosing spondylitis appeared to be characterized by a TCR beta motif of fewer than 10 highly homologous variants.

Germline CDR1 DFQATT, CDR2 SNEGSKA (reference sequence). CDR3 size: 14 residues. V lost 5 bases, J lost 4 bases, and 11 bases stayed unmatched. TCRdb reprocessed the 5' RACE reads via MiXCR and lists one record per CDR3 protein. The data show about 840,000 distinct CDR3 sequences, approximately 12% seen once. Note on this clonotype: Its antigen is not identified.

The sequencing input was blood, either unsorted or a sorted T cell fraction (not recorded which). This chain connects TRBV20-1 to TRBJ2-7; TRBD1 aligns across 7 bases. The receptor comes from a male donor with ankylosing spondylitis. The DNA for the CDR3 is TGCAGTGCTTTGATGAGGGGGCGCGGTTACGAGCAGTACTTC. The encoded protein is CSALMRGRGYEQYF.